The clone carrying this T cell receptor (beta chain) was detected only a few times. What it recognizes is unknown. In TCRdb, the reads were re-called with MiXCR into one record per CDR3 protein. The sample has around 200,000 distinct CDR3 sequences, approximately 38% seen once. The source of the sample is a study of T cell repertoires in cytomegalovirus infection. Study as a whole: Recently identified HLA-C-restricted and well-studied HLA-B-restricted CMV epitopes were used. CMV infection together with matching HLA type was indicated by public TCR beta signatures. Broader study findings: In two of eight donors, the top clonotype was HLA-C-restricted CMV-specific.

The CDR3 contains 16 residues. Germline V gene data show CDR1 as SGHTA and CDR2 as FQGNSA. Deletions cut 5 bases from V and 1 base from J, with 12 bases between. The chain has TRBV7-2 and TRBJ2-6; D remains ambiguous. This specimen was CD8+ T cells from cultured PBMCs, taken from culture after CMV antigen stimulation. This TCR was recovered from a human donor in good health (CMV status not recorded). Some clones in this sample may be carry-over from other donors' samples. CDR3 in amino acids: CASSPAGDSGANVLTF. The CDR3 bases are TGTGCCAGCAGCCCCGCAGGAGATTCTGGGGCCAACGTCCTGACTTTC.